This T cell receptor (beta chain) was retrieved from a study of cytomegalovirus exposure and HLA in healthy donors. V gave up 4 bases and J gave up 9 bases; unmatched junction bases: 16. Germline CDR1 and CDR2: SGHRS and YFSETQ. The CDR3 has 17 residues. The PCR was carried out with 60 Vbeta primers and 13 Jbeta primers. In the original workflow: About 10 million of some 80 million unique TCR beta chains were shared, per a later count. Measured with immunoSEQ multiplex PCR; TCRdb has only the in-frame clones, and not every one. D and trimming were read from the DNA, whereas the V and J calls and clone size are those reported in that table. The sample shows under 150,000 clones, and 1.5% to 2.5% sits with its ten largest clones. Study-wide findings and caveats: Common viral pathogens seemed, in a later analysis, to connect with several of the most significant clusters.

As to this clone: Its antigen is as yet unknown.

This clonotype was obtained from a woman aged 55-70 years in good health and CMV-seronegative. The rearrangement joins TRBV5-1 to TRBJ2-1; 10 bases are shared with TRBD2. Sequencing input: PBMCs. CDR3 amino acids: CASSPPGLASGGGEQFF. CDR3 coding DNA: TGCGCCAGCAGCCCCCCGGGACTAGCGTCGGGGGGGGGTGAGCAGTTCTTC. The whole variable domain, remainder taken from reference TRBV5-1 and TRBJ2-1, is KAGVTQTPRYLIKTRGQQVTLSCSPISGHRSVSWYQQTPGQGLQFLFEYFSETQRNKGNFPGRFSGRQFSNSRSEMNVSTLELGDSALYLCASSPPGLASGGGEQFFGPGTRLTVL.